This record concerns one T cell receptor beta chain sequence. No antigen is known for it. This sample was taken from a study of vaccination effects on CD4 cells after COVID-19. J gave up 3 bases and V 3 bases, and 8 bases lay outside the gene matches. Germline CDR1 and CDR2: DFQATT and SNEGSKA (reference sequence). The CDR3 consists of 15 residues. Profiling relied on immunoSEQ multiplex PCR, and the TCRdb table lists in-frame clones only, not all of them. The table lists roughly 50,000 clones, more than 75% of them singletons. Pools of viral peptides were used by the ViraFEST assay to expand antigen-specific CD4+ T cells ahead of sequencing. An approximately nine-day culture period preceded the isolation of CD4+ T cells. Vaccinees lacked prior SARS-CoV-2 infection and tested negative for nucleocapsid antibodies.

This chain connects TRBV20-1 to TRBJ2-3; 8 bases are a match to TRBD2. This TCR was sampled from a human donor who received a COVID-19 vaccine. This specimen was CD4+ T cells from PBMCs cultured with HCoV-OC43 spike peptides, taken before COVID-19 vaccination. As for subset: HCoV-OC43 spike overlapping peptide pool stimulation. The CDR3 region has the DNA TGCAGTGCTAGTAATCTAGGCGGGGGGACAGATACGCAGTATTTT. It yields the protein CSASNLGGGTDTQYF.